These T cell receptor beta chains were read from a single sample in a study of blood T cell repertoires in COVID-19. Assay: immunoSEQ multiplex PCR; the TCRdb copy retains only in-frame clones and omits some. The profile shows under 300,000 clones, around four fifths of them singletons. The sample was peripheral blood. These TCRs come from a man aged 25-45 years who had recovered from COVID-19. Both conserved end residues are part of each CDR3. The D gene is left open where the match is weak.

v_call d_call cdr3_aa
TRBV3-1/TRBV3-2 - CASSQDRETQYF
TRBV2 - CASREDRSDGNTIYF
TRBV19 TRBD1 CASRGTGEMNTEAFF
TRBV28 TRBD1 CASSFLWRQGDNYGYTF
TRBV27 TRBD1 CAASFGQGNYNEQFF
TRBV6-6 - CASTLGGGNSPLHF
TRBV4-1 TRBD2 CASSQEGTRETQYF
TRBV6-5 TRBD1 CASSYRQGYQPQHF
TRBV28 - CASRAGGADYNSPLHF
TRBV13 TRBD1 CASSLGGTGFYNEQFF
TRBV5-1 TRBD2 CASSLGSGGSLSSYNEQFF
TRBV6-5 TRBD1 CASSYGSRGQDTEAFF
TRBV6-5 - CASSYSQRGTIYF
TRBV28 - CASRHYDTDTQYF
TRBV7-2 TRBD1 CASSLARDRVGDTQYF
TRBV5-6 TRBD1 CASSVDRVDEQFF
TRBV7-9 TRBD2 CASSSGLAGYTDTQYF
TRBV5-1 TRBD1 CASMSQGVNTGELFF
TRBV4-1 - CASSQESGIYYEQYF
TRBV28 - CASSPLRETQYF
TRBV6-4 - CASSDVRSGEAFF
TRBV5-4 - CASSLVAGSSYEQYF
TRBV15 TRBD1 CATSTLQGAAEAFF
TRBV27 TRBD1 CASRSGGAYNSPLHF
TRBV6-5 - CASSYSIPGSSYEQYF
TRBV7-2 TRBD1 CASSPPPGGGYTIYF
TRBV19 TRBD1 CASRTDREKGYTF
TRBV5-1 - CASSSQRLGRETQYF
TRBV2 TRBD1 CASSPRDRVNTGELFF
TRBV19 TRBD2 CASSGGGDYNEQFF
TRBV5-6 TRBD1 CASSLAGTGSSPLHF
TRBV2 - CASRADLGEQFF
TRBV13 TRBD1 CASSPMGQMGPQHF
TRBV25-1 - CASAPFGDGNSNQPQHF
TRBV2 TRBD1 CASSEGQGVNTIYF
TRBV19 - CASSIWRGPHNEQFF
TRBV20-1 - CSARAETREF
TRBV20-1 - CSATDRYEAFF
TRBV5-8 - CASSGDFGNQPQHF
TRBV6-6 - CASSTDIFTDTQYF
TRBV6-1 - CASSDRVNYGYTF
TRBV4-1 TRBD1 CASRPWTGVNQPQHF
TRBV6-6 - CASSYREDTEAFF
TRBV18 - CASSPQSYEQYF
TRBV6-5 TRBD1 CASSYGQGSTEAFF
TRBV19 - CASSIARGYGYTF
TRBV10-3 - CAISGQTEQFF
TRBV9 TRBD2 CASSVEPAGALGNEQFF
TRBV5-1 TRBD1 CASNNGQGYTDTQYF
TRBV9 - CASSPIAGAAYEQYF
TRBV7-2 - CASSSGHAGPYEQYF
TRBV19 TRBD1 CASSGPGTGTGELFF
TRBV11-2 - CASSPGFSNQPQHF
TRBV2 - CASIGSRMVNEKLFF